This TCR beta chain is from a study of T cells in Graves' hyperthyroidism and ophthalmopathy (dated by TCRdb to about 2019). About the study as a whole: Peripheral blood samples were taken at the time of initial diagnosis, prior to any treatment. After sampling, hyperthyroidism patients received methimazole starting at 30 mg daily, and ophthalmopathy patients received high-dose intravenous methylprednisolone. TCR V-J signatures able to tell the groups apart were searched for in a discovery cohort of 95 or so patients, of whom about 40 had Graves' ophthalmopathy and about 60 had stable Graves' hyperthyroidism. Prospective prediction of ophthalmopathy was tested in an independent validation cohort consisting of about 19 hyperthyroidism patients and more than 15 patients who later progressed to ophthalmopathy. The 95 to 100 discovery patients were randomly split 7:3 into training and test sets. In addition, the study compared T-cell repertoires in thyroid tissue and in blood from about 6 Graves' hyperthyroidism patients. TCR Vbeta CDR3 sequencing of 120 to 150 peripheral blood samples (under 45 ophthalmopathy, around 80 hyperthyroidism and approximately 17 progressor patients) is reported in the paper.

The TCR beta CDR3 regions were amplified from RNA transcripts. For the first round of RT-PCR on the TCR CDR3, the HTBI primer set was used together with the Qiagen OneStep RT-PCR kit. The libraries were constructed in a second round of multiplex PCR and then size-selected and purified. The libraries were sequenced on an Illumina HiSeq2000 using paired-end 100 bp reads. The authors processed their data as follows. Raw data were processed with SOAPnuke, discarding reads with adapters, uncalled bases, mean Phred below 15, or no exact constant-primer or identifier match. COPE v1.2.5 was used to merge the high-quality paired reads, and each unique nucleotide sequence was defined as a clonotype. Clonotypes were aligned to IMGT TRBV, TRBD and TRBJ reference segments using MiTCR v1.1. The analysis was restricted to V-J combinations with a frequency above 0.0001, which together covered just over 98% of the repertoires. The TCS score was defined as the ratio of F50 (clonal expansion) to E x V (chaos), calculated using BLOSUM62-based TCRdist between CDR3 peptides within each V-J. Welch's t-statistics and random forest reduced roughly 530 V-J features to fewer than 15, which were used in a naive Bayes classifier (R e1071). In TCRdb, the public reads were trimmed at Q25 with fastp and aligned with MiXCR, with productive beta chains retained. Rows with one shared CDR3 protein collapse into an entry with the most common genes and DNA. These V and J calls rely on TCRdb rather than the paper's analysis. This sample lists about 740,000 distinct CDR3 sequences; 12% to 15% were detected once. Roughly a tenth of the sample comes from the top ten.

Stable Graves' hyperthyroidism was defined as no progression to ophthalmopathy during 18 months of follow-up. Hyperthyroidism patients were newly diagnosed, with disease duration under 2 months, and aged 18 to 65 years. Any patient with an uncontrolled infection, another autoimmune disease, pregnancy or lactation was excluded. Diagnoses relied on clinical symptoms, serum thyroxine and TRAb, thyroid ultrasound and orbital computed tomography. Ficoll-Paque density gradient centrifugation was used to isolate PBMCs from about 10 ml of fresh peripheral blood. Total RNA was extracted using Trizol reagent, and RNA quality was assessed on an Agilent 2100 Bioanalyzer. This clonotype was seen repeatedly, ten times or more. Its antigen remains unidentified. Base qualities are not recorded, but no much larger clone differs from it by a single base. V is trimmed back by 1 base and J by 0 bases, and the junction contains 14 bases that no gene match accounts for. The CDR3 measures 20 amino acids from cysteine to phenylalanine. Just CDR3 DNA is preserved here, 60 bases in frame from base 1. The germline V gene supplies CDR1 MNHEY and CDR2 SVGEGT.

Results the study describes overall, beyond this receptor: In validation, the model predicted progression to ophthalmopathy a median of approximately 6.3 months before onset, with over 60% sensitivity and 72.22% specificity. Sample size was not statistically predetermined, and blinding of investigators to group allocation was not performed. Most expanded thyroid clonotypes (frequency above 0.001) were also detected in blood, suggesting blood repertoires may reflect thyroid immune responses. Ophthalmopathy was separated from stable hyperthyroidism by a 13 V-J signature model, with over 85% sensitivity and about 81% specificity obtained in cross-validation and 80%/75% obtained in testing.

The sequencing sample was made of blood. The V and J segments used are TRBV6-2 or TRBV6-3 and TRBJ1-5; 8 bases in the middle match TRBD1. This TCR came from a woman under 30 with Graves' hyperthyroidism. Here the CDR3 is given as CASSYFDGQGELSSNQPQHF. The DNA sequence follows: TGTGCCAGCAGTTACTTCGACGGACAGGGAGAGTTGAGTAGCAATCAGCCCCAGCATTTT.